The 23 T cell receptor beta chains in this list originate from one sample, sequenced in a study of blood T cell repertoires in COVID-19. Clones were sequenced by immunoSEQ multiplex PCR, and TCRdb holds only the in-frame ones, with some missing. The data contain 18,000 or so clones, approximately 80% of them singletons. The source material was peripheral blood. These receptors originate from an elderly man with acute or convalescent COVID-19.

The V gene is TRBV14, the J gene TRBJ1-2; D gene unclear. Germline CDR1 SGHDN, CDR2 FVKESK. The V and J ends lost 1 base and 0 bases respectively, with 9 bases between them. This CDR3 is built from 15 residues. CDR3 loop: CASSQGAATNYGYTF. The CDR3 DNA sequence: TGTGCCAGCAGCCAAGGGGCAGCCACTAACTATGGCTACACCTTC.

DNA of the CDR3: TGTGCCAGCAGCTTACAGGGGGCCGATGAGCAGTTCTTC. Amino acid sequence: CASSLQGADEQFF. The chain carries TRBV7-9 and TRBJ2-1; TRBD1 matches at 8 bases. Trimming took 2 bases from V and 8 from J; bases not matched to a gene: 2. Germline lookup yields CDR1 SEHNR and CDR2 FQNEAQ (reference sequence). CDR3 length equals 13 residues.

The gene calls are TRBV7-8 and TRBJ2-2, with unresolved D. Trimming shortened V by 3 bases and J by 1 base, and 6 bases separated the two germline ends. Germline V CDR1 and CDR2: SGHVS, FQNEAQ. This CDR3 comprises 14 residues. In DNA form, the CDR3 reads TGTGCCAGCAGCTTCCGCGGGAACACCGGGGAGCTGTTTTTT. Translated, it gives CASSFRGNTGELFF.

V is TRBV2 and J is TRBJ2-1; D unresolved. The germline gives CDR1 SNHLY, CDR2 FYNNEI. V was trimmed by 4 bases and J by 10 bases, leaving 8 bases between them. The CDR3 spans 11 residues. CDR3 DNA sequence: TGTGCCAGCAGTGGGGCTGCGGAGCAGTTCTTC. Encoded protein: CASSGAAEQFF.

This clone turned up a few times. CDR3 residues: CASKSGGLNTEAFF. The CDR3 DNA reads TGTGCCAGCAAATCCGGAGGCTTGAACACTGAAGCTTTCTTT. The chain combines TRBV11-2 with TRBJ1-1; D is unclear. Germline CDR1 reads SGHAT; CDR2 reads FQNNGV. Between the trimmed V and J ends, which lost 7 bases and 0 bases, there was a span of 12 bases. The CDR3 has 14 amino acids.

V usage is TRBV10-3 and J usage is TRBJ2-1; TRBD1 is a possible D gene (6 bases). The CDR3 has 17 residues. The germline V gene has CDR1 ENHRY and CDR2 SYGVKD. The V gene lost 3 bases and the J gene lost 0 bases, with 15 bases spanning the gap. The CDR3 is CAISEGGAPGSYNEQFF. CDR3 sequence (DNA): TGTGCCATCAGTGAAGGGGGAGCTCCCGGCTCCTACAATGAGCAGTTCTTC.

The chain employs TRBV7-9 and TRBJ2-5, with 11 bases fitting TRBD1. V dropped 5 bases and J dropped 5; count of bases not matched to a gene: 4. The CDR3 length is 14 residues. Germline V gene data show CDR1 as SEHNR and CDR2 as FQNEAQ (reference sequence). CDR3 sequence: CASSRGQGDETQYF. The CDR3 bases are TGTGCCAGCAGCCGGGGACAGGGGGACGAGACCCAGTACTTC. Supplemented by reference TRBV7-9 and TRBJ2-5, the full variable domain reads DTGVSQNPRHKITKRGQNVTFRCDPISEHNRLYWYRQTLGQGPEFLTYFQNEAQLEKSRLLSDRFSAERPKGSFSTLEIQRTEQGDSAMYLCASSRGQGDETQYFGPGTRLLVL.

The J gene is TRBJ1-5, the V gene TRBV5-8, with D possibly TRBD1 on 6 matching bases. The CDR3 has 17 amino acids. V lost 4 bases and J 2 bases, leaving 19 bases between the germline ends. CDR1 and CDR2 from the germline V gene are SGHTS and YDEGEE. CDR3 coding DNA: TGTGCCAGCAGCCCGGGACATCTCCAAGGGGGCAATCAGCCCCAGCATTTT. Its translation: CASSPGHLQGGNQPQHF.

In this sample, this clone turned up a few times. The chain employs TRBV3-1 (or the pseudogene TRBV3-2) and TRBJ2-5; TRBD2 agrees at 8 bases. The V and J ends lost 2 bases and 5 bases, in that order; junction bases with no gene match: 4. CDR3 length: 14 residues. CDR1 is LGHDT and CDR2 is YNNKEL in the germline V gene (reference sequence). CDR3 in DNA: TGTGCCAGCAGCCAACAGGCTAGCGGGGAGACCCAGTACTTC. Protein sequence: CASSQQASGETQYF.

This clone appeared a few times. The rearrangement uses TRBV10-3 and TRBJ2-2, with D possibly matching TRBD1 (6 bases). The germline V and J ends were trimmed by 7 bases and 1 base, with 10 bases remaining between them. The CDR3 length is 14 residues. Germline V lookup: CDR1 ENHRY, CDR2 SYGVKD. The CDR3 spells CAITGQMNTGELFF. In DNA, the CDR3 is TGTGCCATCACCGGACAGATGAACACCGGGGAGCTGTTTTTT.

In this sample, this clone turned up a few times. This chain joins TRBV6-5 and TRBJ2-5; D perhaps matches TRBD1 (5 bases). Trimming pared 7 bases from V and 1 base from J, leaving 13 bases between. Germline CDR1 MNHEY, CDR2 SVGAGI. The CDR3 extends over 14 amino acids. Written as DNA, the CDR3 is TGTGCCAGCACCAGAGGACATATCCAAGAGACCCAGTACTTC. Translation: CASTRGHIQETQYF.

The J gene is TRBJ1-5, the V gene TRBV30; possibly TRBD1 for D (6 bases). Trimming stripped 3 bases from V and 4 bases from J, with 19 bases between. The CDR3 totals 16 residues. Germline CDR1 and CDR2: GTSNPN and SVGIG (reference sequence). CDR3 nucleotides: TGTGCCTGGAGCGGGCCGATACAGGGTTCTAATCAGCCCCAGCATTTT. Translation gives CAWSGPIQGSNQPQHF.

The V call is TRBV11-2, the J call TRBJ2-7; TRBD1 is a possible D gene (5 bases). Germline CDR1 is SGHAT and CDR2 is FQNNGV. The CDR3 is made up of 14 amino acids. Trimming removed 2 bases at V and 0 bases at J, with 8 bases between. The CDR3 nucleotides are TGTGCCAGCAGCTTAAGGGGCCTCTCCTACGAGCAGTACTTC. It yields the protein CASSLRGLSYEQYF.

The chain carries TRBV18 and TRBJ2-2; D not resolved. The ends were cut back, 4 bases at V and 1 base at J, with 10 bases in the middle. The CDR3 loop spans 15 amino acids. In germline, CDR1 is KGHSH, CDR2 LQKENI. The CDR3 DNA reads TGTGCCAGCTCACTGCAACAGTGGAACACCGGGGAGCTGTTTTTT. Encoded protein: CASSLQQWNTGELFF.

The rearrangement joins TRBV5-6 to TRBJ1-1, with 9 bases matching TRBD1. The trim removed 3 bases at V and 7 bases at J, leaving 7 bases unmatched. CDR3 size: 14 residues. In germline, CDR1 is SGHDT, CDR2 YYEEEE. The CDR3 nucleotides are TGTGCCAGCAGCTGGGACAGGGTGAAGGGTGAAGCTTTCTTT. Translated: CASSWDRVKGEAFF.

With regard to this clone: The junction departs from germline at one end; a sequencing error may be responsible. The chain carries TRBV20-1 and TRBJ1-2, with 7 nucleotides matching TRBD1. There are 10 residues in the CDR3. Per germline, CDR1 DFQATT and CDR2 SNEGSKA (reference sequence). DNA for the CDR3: TGCAGTGCTTTGTCCCGGGACAGTTCTTTC. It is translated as CSALSRDSSF.

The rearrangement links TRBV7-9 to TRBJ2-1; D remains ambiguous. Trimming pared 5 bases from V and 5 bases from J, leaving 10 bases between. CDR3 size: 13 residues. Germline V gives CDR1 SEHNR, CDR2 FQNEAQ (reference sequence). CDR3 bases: TGTGCCAGCAGCCCCCCAGGCAACAATGAGCAGTTCTTC. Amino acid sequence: CASSPPGNNEQFF.

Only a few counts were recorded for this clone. The CDR3 region has the DNA TGTGCCACCGCCCGGGGGGGAGGTGGTCAGCCCCAGCATTTT. Its protein product is CATARGGGGQPQHF. The chain recombines TRBV19 with TRBJ1-5, with a tentative D call TRBD1 (5 bases). The length of the CDR3 is 14 residues. Deletions cut 10 bases from V and 6 bases from J, with 19 bases between. In germline, CDR1 is LNHDA, CDR2 SQIVND (reference sequence).

CDR3 sequence (DNA): TGTGCCAGCAGCTTAGTCCGCAGGGGGGCAACTAATGAAAAACTGTTTTTT. Translation gives CASSLVRRGATNEKLFF. The chain employs TRBV7-8 and TRBJ1-4, with 7 positions matching TRBD1. Germline values: CDR1 SGHVS, CDR2 FQNEAQ. This CDR3 has 17 residues. Unmatched junction bases numbered 5, after V lost 1 base and J lost 0 bases.

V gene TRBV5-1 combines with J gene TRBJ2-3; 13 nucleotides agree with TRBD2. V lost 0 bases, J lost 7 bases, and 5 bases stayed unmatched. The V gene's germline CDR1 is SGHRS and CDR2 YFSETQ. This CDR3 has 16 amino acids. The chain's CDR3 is CASSLELAGGRNTQYF. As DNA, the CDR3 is TGCGCCAGCAGCTTGGAACTAGCGGGGGGGCGAAATACGCAGTATTTT.

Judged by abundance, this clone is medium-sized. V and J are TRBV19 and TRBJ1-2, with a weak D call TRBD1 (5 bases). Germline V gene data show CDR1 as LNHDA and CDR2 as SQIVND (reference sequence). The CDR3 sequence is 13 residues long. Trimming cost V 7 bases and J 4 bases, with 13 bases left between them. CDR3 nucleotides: TGTGCCAGTATGCGGGACGGAGCCTATGGCTACACCTTC. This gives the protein CASMRDGAYGYTF.

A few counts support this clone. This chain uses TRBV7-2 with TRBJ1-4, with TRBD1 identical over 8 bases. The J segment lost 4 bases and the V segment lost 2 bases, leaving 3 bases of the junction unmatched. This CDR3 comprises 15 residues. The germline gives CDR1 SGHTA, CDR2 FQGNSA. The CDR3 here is CASSLSTGVNEKLFF. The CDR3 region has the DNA TGTGCCAGCAGCTTATCGACAGGGGTTAATGAAAAACTGTTTTTT.

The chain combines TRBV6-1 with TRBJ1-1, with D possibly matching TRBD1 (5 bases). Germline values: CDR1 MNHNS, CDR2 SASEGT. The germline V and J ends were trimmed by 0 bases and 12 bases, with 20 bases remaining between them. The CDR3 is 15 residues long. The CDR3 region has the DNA TGTGCCAGCAGTGAAGCCCACCTTGGCCAGGGTCCACCTTTCTTT. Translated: CASSEAHLGQGPPFF.